This TCR beta chain was recorded in a study of response to subunit inactivated influenza vaccine. Study results and limitations: Seasonal influenza vaccination, on each occasion, was suggested by the authors to recruit few new T cells.

MiXCR was run by TCRdb on the RT-PCR reads, yielding one entry per CDR3 protein. The sample has about half a million distinct CDR3 sequences, 7.5% to 8.5% seen once; the top ten hold over 10%. This clonotype has more than one count but fewer than ten. Its matching antigen is unknown. The sequence was collected from a man between 50 and 75 years old who received an inactivated influenza vaccine. Sequencing was performed on PBMCs from blood, taken roughly 24 months after vaccination.

The CDR3 DNA follows: TGTGCCAGCTCACCCGGGACCGCGGCGATCACCGGGGAGCTGTTTTTT. It specifies CASSPGTAAITGELFF. The chain employs TRBV18 and TRBJ2-2; possibly TRBD1 or TRBD2 for D (5 bases each). The germline CDR1 and CDR2 sequences are KGHSH and LQKENI. Trimming pared 3 bases from V and 4 bases from J, leaving 15 bases between. The CDR3 spans 16 residues.